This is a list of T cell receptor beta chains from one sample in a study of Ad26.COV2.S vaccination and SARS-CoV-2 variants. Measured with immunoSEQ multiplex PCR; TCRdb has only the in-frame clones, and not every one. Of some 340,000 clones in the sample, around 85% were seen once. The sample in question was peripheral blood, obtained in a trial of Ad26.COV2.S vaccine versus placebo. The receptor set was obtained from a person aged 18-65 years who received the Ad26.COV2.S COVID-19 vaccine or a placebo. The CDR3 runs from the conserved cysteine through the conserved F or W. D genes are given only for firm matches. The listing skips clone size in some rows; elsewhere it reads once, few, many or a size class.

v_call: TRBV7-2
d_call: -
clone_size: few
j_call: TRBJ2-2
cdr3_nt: TGTGCCAGCAGCTTAGTTGCGCGTTCGGTCGGGGAGCTGTTTTTT
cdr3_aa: CASSLVARSVGELFF

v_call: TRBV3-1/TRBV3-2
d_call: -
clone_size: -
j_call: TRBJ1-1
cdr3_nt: TGTGCCAGCAGCCGAAGCAGGGAGAACACTGAAGCTTTCTTT
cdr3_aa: CASSRSRENTEAFF

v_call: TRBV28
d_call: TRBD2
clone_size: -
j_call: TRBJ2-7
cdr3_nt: TGTGCCAGCAGTTCGGGGGGGTCAATCTACGAGCAGTACTTC
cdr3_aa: CASSSGGSIYEQYF

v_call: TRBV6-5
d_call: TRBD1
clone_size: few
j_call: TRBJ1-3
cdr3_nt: TGTGCCAGCAGTTACTCCGGACAGGGAGGAAACACCATATATTTT
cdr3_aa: CASSYSGQGGNTIYF

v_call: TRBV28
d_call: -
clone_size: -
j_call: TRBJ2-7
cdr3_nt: TGTGCCAGCAGCCATTCTTACGAGCAGTACTTC
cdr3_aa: CASSHSYEQYF

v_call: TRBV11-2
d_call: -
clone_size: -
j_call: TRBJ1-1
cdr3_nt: TGTGCCAGCACCCAGGGGTCCGTAATCATGAACACTGAAGCTTTCTTT
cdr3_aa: CASTQGSVIMNTEAFF

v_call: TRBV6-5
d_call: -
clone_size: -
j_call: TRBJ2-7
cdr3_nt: TGTGCCAGCAGTACTGGAGGGGGTTTAGTAGGCGAGCAGTACTTC
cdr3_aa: CASSTGGGLVGEQYF

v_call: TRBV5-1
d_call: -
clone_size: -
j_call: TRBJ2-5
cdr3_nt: TGCGCCAGCAGCCCCATGAGACGGGATACGGGGGAGACCCAGTACTTC
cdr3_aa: CASSPMRRDTGETQYF

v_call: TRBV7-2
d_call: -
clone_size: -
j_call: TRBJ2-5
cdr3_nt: TGTGCCAGCAGCTTAGTTGGGGGAGAGACCCAGTACTTC
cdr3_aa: CASSLVGGETQYF

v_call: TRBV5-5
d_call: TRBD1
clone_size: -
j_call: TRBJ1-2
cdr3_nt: TGTGCCAGCAGCCCCGGACAGGGTGGCTATGGCTACACCTTC
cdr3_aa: CASSPGQGGYGYTF

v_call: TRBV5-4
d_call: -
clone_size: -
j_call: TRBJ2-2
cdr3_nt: TGTGCCAGCAGCCAACAGAACACCGGGGAGCTGTTTTTT
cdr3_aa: CASSQQNTGELFF

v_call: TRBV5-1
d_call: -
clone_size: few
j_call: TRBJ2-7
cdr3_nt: TGCGCCAGCAGTCCTTGGGGGGGACAGATCTACGAGCAGTACTTC
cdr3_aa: CASSPWGGQIYEQYF

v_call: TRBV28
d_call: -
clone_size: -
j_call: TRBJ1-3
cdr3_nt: TGTGCCAGCAGTTCACAGGGTGATGAAAACACCATATATTTT
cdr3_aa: CASSSQGDENTIYF

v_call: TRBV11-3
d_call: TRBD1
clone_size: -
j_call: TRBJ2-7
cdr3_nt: TGTGCCAGCAGCTCCAGAATGGGGCAGGGGGCCTACGAGCAGTACTTC
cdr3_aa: CASSSRMGQGAYEQYF

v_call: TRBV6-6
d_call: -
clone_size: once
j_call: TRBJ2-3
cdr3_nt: TGTGCCAGCAGTTACGCGGGGGCTTCTGCCGATACGCAGTATTTT
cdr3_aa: CASSYAGASADTQYF

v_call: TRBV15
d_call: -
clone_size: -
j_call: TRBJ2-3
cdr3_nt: TGTGCCACCAGCAGAGTCACAGATACGCAGTATTTT
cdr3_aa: CATSRVTDTQYF

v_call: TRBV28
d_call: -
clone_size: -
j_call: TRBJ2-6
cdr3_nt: TGTGCCAGCAGTTTAAGTGGGTCCCGTAGAGTCCTGACTTTC
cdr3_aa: CASSLSGSRRVLTF

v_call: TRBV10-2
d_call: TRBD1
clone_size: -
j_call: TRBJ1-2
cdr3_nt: TGCGCCAGCAGGGAGGGGTCGACAGGGGAGGGCTACACCTTC
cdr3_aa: CASREGSTGEGYTF

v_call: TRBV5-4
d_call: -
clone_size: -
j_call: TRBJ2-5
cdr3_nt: TGTGCCAGCCAGAGGGGTTTAGAAGAGACCCAGTACTTC
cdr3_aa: CASQRGLEETQYF

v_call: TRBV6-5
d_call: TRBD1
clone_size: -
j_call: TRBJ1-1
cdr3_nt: TGTGCCAGCAGTAACGACAGGGGACGCACTGAAGCTTTCTTT
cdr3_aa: CASSNDRGRTEAFF

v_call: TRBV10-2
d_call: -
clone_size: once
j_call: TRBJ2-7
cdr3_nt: TGCGCCAGCAGTGTGGAGGGGAGCTCCTACGAGCAGTACTTC
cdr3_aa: CASSVEGSSYEQYF

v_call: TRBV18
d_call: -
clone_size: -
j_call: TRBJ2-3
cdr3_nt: TGTGCCAGCTCACCACCAACAAGCACAGATACGCAGTATTTT
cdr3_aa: CASSPPTSTDTQYF

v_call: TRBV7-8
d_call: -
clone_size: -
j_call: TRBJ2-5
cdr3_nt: TGTGCCAGCAGCTTACAGTCGGGAGAGACCCAGTACTTC
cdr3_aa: CASSLQSGETQYF

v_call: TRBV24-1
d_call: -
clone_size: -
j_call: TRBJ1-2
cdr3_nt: TGTGCCACCAGTGATTTGCGGGCACAGGGAGGCTATGGCTACACCTTC
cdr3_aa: CATSDLRAQGGYGYTF

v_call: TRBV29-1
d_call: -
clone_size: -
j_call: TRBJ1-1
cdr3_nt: TGCAGCGTTGAAGGGGACACCGGACGGGTTGCTTTCTTT
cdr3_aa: CSVEGDTGRVAFF

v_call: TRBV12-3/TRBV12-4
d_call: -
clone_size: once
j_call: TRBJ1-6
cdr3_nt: TGTGCCAGCAACAAAAACGGTTCACCCCTCCACTTT
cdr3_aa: CASNKNGSPLHF

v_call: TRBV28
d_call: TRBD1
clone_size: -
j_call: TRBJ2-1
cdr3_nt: TGTGCCAGCACCCCGCACCCGGGACAGGGTTGGTACAATGAGCAGTTCTTC
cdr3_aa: CASTPHPGQGWYNEQFF

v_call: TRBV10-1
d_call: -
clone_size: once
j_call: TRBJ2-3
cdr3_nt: TGCGCCAGCAGAAATAACGAGGGGGATACGCAGTATTTT
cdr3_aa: CASRNNEGDTQYF

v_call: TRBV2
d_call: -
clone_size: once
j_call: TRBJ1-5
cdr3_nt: TGTGCCAGCAGAGGTCGGACGGGGAGTCTGTGGCCCCAGCATTTT
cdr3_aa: CASRGRTGSLWPQHF

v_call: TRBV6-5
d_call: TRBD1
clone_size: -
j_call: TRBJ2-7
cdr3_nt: TGTGCCAGCAGTACCCCGACAGGGGGATACGAGCAGTACTTC
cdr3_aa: CASSTPTGGYEQYF

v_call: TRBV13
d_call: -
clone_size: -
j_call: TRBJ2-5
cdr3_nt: TGTGCCAGCAGCTTCAAGACCCCAGGGAGGAGGTACCAAGAGACCCAGTACTTC
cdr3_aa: CASSFKTPGRRYQETQYF

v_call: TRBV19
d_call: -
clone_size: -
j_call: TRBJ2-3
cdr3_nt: TGTGCCAGTAGTATACGGCCACCAGATACGCAGTATTTT
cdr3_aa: CASSIRPPDTQYF

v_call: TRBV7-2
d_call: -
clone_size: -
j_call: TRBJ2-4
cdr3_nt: TGTGCCAGCCTTCGGAGTGGGATTCAGTACTTC
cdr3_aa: CASLRSGIQYF

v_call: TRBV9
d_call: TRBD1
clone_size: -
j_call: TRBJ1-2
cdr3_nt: TGTGCCAGCAGCGGTAACACAAGCCCGGGACAGGTTTATGGCTACACCTTC
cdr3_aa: CASSGNTSPGQVYGYTF

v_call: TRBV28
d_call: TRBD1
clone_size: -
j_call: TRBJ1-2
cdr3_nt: TGTGCCAGCAGTGAAAACAGGGGGCTTGGCTACACCTTC
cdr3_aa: CASSENRGLGYTF

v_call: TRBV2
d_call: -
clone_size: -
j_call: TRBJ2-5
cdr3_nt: TGTGCCAGCAGCTTAAACAGGGAAGAGACCCAGTACTTC
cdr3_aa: CASSLNREETQYF

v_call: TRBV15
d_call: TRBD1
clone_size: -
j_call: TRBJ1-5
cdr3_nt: TGTGCCACCAGCAGTGGGAGGGGTCGGGCAGGGGGTCAGCCCCAGCATTTT
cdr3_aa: CATSSGRGRAGGQPQHF

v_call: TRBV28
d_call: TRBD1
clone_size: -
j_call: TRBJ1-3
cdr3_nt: TGTGCCAGCGCTTCGGGACAGATCGGAAACACCATATATTTT
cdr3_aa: CASASGQIGNTIYF

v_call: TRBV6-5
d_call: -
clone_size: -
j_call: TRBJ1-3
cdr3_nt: TGTGCCAGCAGTTATCAGGCAGGGCCAGGAAACACCATATATTTT
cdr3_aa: CASSYQAGPGNTIYF

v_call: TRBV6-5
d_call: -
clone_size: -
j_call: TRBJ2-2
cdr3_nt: TGTGCCAGCAGTTACTCGGGGCCGACCAACACCGGGGAGCTGTTTTTT
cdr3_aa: CASSYSGPTNTGELFF

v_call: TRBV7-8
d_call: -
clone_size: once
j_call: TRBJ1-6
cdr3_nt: TGTGCCAGCAGCTTAGAGGGGACTCCGCTTTCACCCCTCCACTTT
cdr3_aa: CASSLEGTPLSPLHF

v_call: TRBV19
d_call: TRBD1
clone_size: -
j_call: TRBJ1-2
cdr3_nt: TGTGCCAGTAGTCAAGTCGGGACAGGGAGAGACCTATATGGCTACACCTTC
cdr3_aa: CASSQVGTGRDLYGYTF

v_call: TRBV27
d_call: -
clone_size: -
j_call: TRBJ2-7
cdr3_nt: TGTGCCAGCAGTTTAACCCGCGGGGACGAGCAGTACTTC
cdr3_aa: CASSLTRGDEQYF

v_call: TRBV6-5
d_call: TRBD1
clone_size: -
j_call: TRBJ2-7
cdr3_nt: TGTGCCAGCAGCGCCTCGACAGGGAATGAGCAGTACTTC
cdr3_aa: CASSASTGNEQYF

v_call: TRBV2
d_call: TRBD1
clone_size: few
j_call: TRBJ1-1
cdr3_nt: TGTGCCAGCAGTGAAGAAGGGGGCGCGGACACTGAAGCTTTCTTT
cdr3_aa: CASSEEGGADTEAFF

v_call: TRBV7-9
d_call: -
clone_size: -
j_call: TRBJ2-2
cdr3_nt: TGTGCCAGCAGCGGAGATATGGAGAACACCGGGGAGCTGTTTTTT
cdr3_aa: CASSGDMENTGELFF

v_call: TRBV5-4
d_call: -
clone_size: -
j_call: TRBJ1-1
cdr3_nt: TGTGCCAGCAGCTTGATGGCGGGGTCGAACACTGAAGCTTTCTTT
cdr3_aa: CASSLMAGSNTEAFF

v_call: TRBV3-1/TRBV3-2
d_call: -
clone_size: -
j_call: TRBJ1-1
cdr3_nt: TGTGCCAGCAGCCTTATACAGGGAACTGAAGCTTTCTTT
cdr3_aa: CASSLIQGTEAFF

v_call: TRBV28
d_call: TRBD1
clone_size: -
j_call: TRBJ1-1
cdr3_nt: TGTGCCAGCAGACCCCAACAGGGGGCGGGCACTGAAGCTTTCTTT
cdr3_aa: CASRPQQGAGTEAFF

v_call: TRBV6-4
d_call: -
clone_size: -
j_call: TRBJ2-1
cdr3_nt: TGTGCCAGCGCCGTTGGTCCCAACGACCTCAATGAGCAGTTCTTC
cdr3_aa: CASAVGPNDLNEQFF

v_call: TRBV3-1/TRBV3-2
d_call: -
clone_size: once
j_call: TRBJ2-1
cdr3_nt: TGTGCCAGCAGCCAAGCTACGGCAGCTACTTACAATGAGCAGTTCTTC
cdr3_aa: CASSQATAATYNEQFF

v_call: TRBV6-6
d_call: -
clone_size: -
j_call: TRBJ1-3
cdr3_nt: TGTGCCAGCAGTTACTTGACATTTAACTCTGGAAACACCATATATTTT
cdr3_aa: CASSYLTFNSGNTIYF